These 29 T cell receptor beta chains were all obtained from the same sample, sequenced in a study of T cells in tuberculosis. Assay: immunoSEQ multiplex PCR; the TCRdb copy retains only in-frame clones and omits some. The sample holds under 40,000 clones; approximately 95% are singletons and the top ten take about 8%. Input material: PBMCs. Receptor source: a donor between 10 and 35 years old with latent tuberculosis or without tuberculosis infection.

This clone was found once. The chain has TRBV7-9 and TRBJ2-7, with TRBD2 matching over 9 bases. The V segment lost 6 bases and the J segment 1 base; nucleotides outside the gene matches: 7. The CDR3 spans 15 residues. Germline loops: CDR1 SEHNR, CDR2 FQNEAQ (reference sequence). CDR3 residues: CASRSITSGSYEQYF. The CDR3 DNA is TGTGCCAGCAGAAGCATTACTAGCGGGTCCTACGAGCAGTACTTC.

The chain is built from TRBV5-1 and TRBJ2-1; weak D call: TRBD2 (6 bases). The V gene's germline CDR1 is SGHRS and CDR2 YFSETQ. This CDR3 spans 15 amino acids. The germline V and J ends were trimmed by 3 bases and 9 bases, with 19 bases remaining between them. This CDR3 is CASSSGTHPGGEQFF. The CDR3 DNA follows: TGCGCCAGCAGCTCCGGGACTCACCCTGGGGGTGAGCAGTTCTTC.

The chain links TRBV29-1 to TRBJ1-2; D is unresolved. Trimming left V 5 bases short and J 3 bases short, with 16 bases between. From germline, CDR1 is SQVTM and CDR2 ANQGSEA. CDR3 length: 14 residues. The CDR3 DNA is TGCAGCGTTTACCGTAGTGATTCCTACTATGGCTACACCTTC. Its translation: CSVYRSDSYYGYTF.

V gene TRBV15 combines with J gene TRBJ1-2; D is uncertain. The CDR3 has 16 amino acids. Germline values: CDR1 LNHNV, CDR2 YYDKDF (reference sequence). The V end was cut by 0 bases, the J end by 6 bases, with 17 bases between. CDR3 nucleotide sequence: TGTGCCACCAGCAGAGATCGGAGGGAGGTCATCGATGGCTACACCTTC. Protein sequence: CATSRDRREVIDGYTF. The full variable domain, with the rest looked up from reference TRBV15 and TRBJ1-2, is DAMVIQNPRYQVTQFGKPVTLSCSQTLNHNVMYWYQQKSSQAPKLLFHYYDKDFNNEADTPDNFQSRRPNTSFCFLDIRSPGLGDTAMYLCATSRDRREVIDGYTFGSGTRLTVV.

The chain recombines TRBV2 with TRBJ2-7; D is possibly TRBD1 (6 bases). V was pared by 2 bases and J by 3 bases, with 11 bases between. This CDR3 is 14 amino acids long. The germline gives CDR1 SNHLY, CDR2 FYNNEI. The CDR3 loop reads CASSELQQGYEQYF. CDR3 nucleotide sequence: TGTGCCAGCAGTGAATTGCAACAGGGCTACGAGCAGTACTTC. The full variable domain, in which reference TRBV2 and TRBJ2-7 provide the parts outside the CDR3, is EPEVTQTPSHQVTQMGQEVILRCVPISNHLYFYWYRQILGQKVEFLVSFYNNEISEKSEIFDDQFSVERPDGSNFTLKIRSTKLEDSAMYFCASSELQQGYEQYFGPGTRLTVT.

V usage is TRBV7-6 and J usage is TRBJ2-6; 10 nucleotides match TRBD1. J was trimmed by 4 bases and V by 3 bases; bases with no gene match: 9. Per germline, CDR1 SGHVS and CDR2 FNYEAQ. The CDR3 is 18 residues long. CDR3 DNA: TGTGCCAGCAGCTTTACCGGGGACAGGGGTACCGGGGCCAACGTCCTGACTTTC. Translating it yields CASSFTGDRGTGANVLTF.

This clone was recorded only once. The chain joins TRBV11-1 to TRBJ1-1, with D unclear. Germline V gives CDR1 SGHAT, CDR2 FQDESV (reference sequence). Trimming took off 5 bases at V and 0 bases at J, with 10 bases between the two ends. The length of the CDR3 is 14 residues. The CDR3 sequence is CASSVSHMNTEAFF. The CDR3 nucleotides read TGTGCCAGCAGCGTAAGTCACATGAACACTGAAGCTTTCTTT.

V gene TRBV7-2 combines with J gene TRBJ1-2; D gene uncertain. Germline V gene lookup returns CDR1 SGHTA and CDR2 FQGNSA. The V and J ends lost 5 bases and 3 bases respectively, with 10 bases between them. This CDR3 has 13 amino acids. The CDR3 reads CASSQTEYYGYTF. The CDR3 DNA reads as TGTGCCAGCAGCCAGACGGAGTACTATGGCTACACCTTC.

V gene TRBV11-2 combines with J gene TRBJ2-1; a possible D gene is TRBD2 (6 bases). The CDR3 extends over 16 amino acids. The V gene's germline CDR1 is SGHAT and CDR2 FQNNGV. V shed 9 bases and J shed 4 bases, with 22 bases lying between them. The CDR3 spells CASNYRGTDVYNEQFF. CDR3 sequence (DNA): TGTGCCAGTAACTACCGGGGGACCGACGTTTACAATGAGCAGTTCTTC.

V usage is TRBV18 and J usage is TRBJ1-1, with no clear D. This CDR3 has 16 residues. V dropped 4 bases and J dropped 1 base, with 16 bases sitting between them. The germline V gene has CDR1 KGHSH and CDR2 LQKENI. The CDR3 bases are TGTGCCAGCTCACTTCAACGTTTACGGGGGAACACTGAAGCTTTCTTT. This sequence encodes CASSLQRLRGNTEAFF.

The chain combines TRBV28 with TRBJ2-7; D might be TRBD1 (6 bases). V was trimmed by 6 bases and J by 2 bases, leaving 17 bases between them. The CDR3 is 15 residues long. The germline gives CDR1 MDHEN, CDR2 SYDVKM. CDR3 amino acids: CASRELEQGAYEQYF. For the CDR3, the DNA is TGTGCCAGCAGGGAATTGGAACAGGGAGCCTACGAGCAGTACTTC.

The chain is built from TRBV6-1 and TRBJ2-7, with TRBD2 matching 8 bases. This CDR3 region has 15 residues. Germline trimming cut 5 bases from V and 7 bases from J; bases unmatched to any gene: 13. Germline loops: CDR1 MNHNS, CDR2 SASEGT. CDR3: CASSPLAGSRGEQYF. DNA of the CDR3: TGTGCCAGCAGTCCATTAGCGGGATCACGGGGGGAGCAGTACTTC.

The chain is built from TRBV15 and TRBJ2-1, with 9 positions matching TRBD2. The J segment lost 0 bases and the V segment lost 0 bases, leaving 3 bases of the junction unmatched. The CDR3 loop spans 17 amino acids. The germline gives CDR1 LNHNV, CDR2 YYDKDF (reference sequence). CDR3 in DNA: TGTGCCACCAGCAGAGAGCGGGAGGGGAGCTCCTACAATGAGCAGTTCTTC. This translates into CATSREREGSSYNEQFF.

The table lists this clone with a few counts. The chain recombines TRBV7-9 with TRBJ2-1, with TRBD2 matching 12 bases. With 10 bases clipped from V and 5 bases from J, the junction kept 6 bases outside the gene matches. CDR3 length equals 14 residues. The germline gives CDR1 SEHNR, CDR2 FQNEAQ (reference sequence). The DNA for the CDR3 is TGTGCCAACAGGGGACTAGCGGGTAACAATGAGCAGTTCTTC. Protein: CANRGLAGNNEQFF.

This clone appeared once. V usage is TRBV5-1 and J usage is TRBJ2-1, with 10 nucleotides matching TRBD1. V gave up 3 bases and J gave up 5 bases; unmatched junction bases: 11. The CDR3 length is 17 residues. Looked up from germline, CDR1 is SGHRS and CDR2 is YFSETQ. The CDR3 is CASSYLPGQGRNNEQFF. The CDR3 DNA follows: TGCGCCAGCAGCTACCTTCCGGGACAGGGGCGCAACAATGAGCAGTTCTTC.

This sequence joins TRBV30 and TRBJ2-7; D ambiguous. The CDR3 contains 11 residues. Looked up from germline, CDR1 is GTSNPN and CDR2 is SVGIG (reference sequence). V was cut by 3 bases and J by 2 bases, with 5 bases left in between. This chain's CDR3 is CAWRAAYEQYF. The CDR3 DNA reads TGTGCCTGGAGGGCCGCCTACGAGCAGTACTTC.

This chain connects TRBV7-2 to TRBJ1-3, with no clear D. The CDR3 spans 15 residues. The V gene lost 5 bases and the J gene lost 0 bases, with 11 bases spanning the gap. The V gene's germline CDR1 is SGHTA and CDR2 FQGNSA. CDR3 loop: CASSLRSSSGNTIYF. The DNA for the CDR3 is TGTGCCAGCAGCCTAAGAAGTAGCTCTGGAAACACCATATATTTT.

The V gene is TRBV7-2, the J gene TRBJ2-7; D uncertain. The germline V gene encodes CDR1 SGHTA and CDR2 FQGNSA. CDR3 length: 13 amino acids. V lost 1 base, J lost 2 bases, and 6 bases lay in between. The CDR3 protein is CASSLVRTYEQYF. In DNA, the CDR3 is TGTGCCAGCAGCTTAGTCAGGACCTACGAGCAGTACTTC.

This chain uses TRBV28 with TRBJ2-2, with TRBD2 identical over 11 bases. Per germline, CDR1 MDHEN and CDR2 SYDVKM. This CDR3 is 17 amino acids long. V trimming: 6 bases; J trimming: 5 bases; junction bases outside the gene matches: 11. The DNA for the CDR3 is TGTGCCAGCAGGTCCACGAACTGGACTAGCGGGACCGGGGAGCTGTTTTTT. This sequence encodes CASRSTNWTSGTGELFF.

This clone was seen once. This chain links TRBV25-1 with TRBJ1-3, with no clear D. With 4 bases removed from V and 2 bases from J, the gap between germline ends came to 9 bases. This CDR3 contains 14 residues. CDR1 is MGHDK, CDR2 SYGVNS, per germline. In DNA form, the CDR3 reads TGTGCCAGCAGTGTGACTGCAACTGGAAACACCATATATTTT. Residues: CASSVTATGNTIYF.

In its sample, this clone was seen once. The rearrangement joins TRBV6-5 to TRBJ2-7; D not resolved. V gave up 5 bases and J gave up 2 bases, with 13 bases separating them. The CDR3 extends over 14 amino acids. Germline V CDR1 and CDR2: MNHEY, SVGAGI. The CDR3 region is CASSIQAYAYEQYF. The CDR3 coding sequence is TGTGCCAGCAGTATCCAAGCCTACGCCTACGAGCAGTACTTC.

This clone was seen only once. This chain connects TRBV4-3 to TRBJ1-4; a possible D gene is TRBD1 (5 bases). V was pared by 0 bases and J by 4 bases, with 9 bases between. Germline assignment: CDR1 LGHNA and CDR2 YSLEER. This CDR3 is built from 15 residues. CDR3: CASSQDLQVNEKLFF. The DNA for the CDR3 is TGCGCCAGCAGCCAAGATTTACAGGTTAATGAAAAACTGTTTTTT.

CDR3 residues: CASSEQGRRETQYF. The CDR3 nucleotides read TGTGCCAGCAGCGAACAGGGGAGACGTGAGACCCAGTACTTC. The J gene is TRBJ2-5, the V gene TRBV5-4; 7 bases map to TRBD1. The germline CDR1 and CDR2 sequences are SGHNT and YYREEE (reference sequence). J gave up 5 bases and V 4 bases, and 8 bases lay outside the gene matches. The CDR3 has 14 amino acids.

The V call is TRBV5-4, the J call TRBJ2-2; 11 bases are a match to TRBD2. Germline V lookup: CDR1 SGHNT, CDR2 YYREEE (reference sequence). The CDR3 runs to 16 residues. V shed 1 base and J 4 bases; nucleotides not matched to a gene: 3. In nucleotides, the CDR3 is TGTGCCAGCAGCTTGCTAGCGGGAGGACGCACCGGGGAGCTGTTTTTT. Its translation is CASSLLAGGRTGELFF.

The V gene is TRBV5-4, the J gene TRBJ2-5; the match to TRBD1 covers 7 bases. CDR3 size: 14 residues. Unmatched junction bases numbered 9, after V lost 5 bases and J lost 5 bases. Germline CDR1 reads SGHNT; CDR2 reads YYREEE (reference sequence). The CDR3 region has the DNA TGTGCCAGCAGGGGAAGACAGGGAGACGAGACCCAGTACTTC. Its translation is CASRGRQGDETQYF.

The chain's CDR3 is CAWSVQRDTEAFF. CDR3 bases: TGTGCCTGGAGTGTACAGAGGGACACTGAAGCTTTCTTT. This rearrangement joins TRBV30 to TRBJ1-1; D ambiguous. The ends were cut back, 0 bases at V and 3 bases at J, with 8 bases in the middle. The CDR3 loop spans 13 amino acids. Germline values: CDR1 GTSNPN, CDR2 SVGIG (reference sequence).

With regard to this clone: Different DNA sequences within this sample yield the same CDR3. This rearrangement joins TRBV11-3 to TRBJ2-2; D remains unclear. Trimming cost V 0 bases and J 5 bases, with 4 bases left between them. Germline V gene data show CDR1 as SGHNT and CDR2 as YENEEA. The CDR3 is 13 residues long. The CDR3 bases are TGTGCCAGCAGCTTAGAGAGGACCGGGGAGCTGTTTTTT. Protein product: CASSLERTGELFF.

This clone was picked up a small number of times. This sequence joins TRBV10-3 and TRBJ1-2; TRBD1 matches 8 bases. The CDR3 is 12 amino acids. Germline-derived CDR1 and CDR2 are ENHRY and SYGVKD. J lost 5 bases, V lost 5 bases, and 1 base had no gene match. The CDR3 nucleotides read TGTGCCATCAGTCGGACAGGGTATGGCTACACCTTC. It yields the protein CAISRTGYGYTF.

The chain is built from TRBV9 and TRBJ2-1; D might be TRBD1 (5 bases). Germline assignment: CDR1 SGDLS and CDR2 YYNGEE. The CDR3 loop spans 15 amino acids. Trimming shortened V by 4 bases and J by 4 bases, and 15 bases separated the two germline ends. CDR3 sequence (DNA): TGTGCCAGCAGCTTCGGACAAGGCGGTTACAATGAGCAGTTCTTC. Translating it yields CASSFGQGGYNEQFF.